The T cell receptor (beta chain) under discussion was sequenced for a study of PD-1 blockade in classical Hodgkin lymphoma. Every patient had relapsed following autologous stem cell transplantation, and cohorts differed in brentuximab vedotin exposure. Trimming took 3 bases from V and 6 from J, leaving 10 bases between them. Germline V gene lookup returns CDR1 KGHSH and CDR2 LQKENI. The CDR3 totals 13 residues. Using immunoSEQ multiplex PCR, the repertoire was profiled, and TCRdb retains in-frame clones only, with some absent. The sample gives about 97,000 clones, approximately 88% of which show up once; 9.5% to 15% is in the top ten.

This chain links TRBV18 with TRBJ2-3, with D maybe TRBD1 (5 bases). The specimen comprised peripheral blood mononuclear cells (PBMCs), sampled at baseline. The source is a human donor with classical Hodgkin lymphoma. The CDR3 spells CASSPNQGDTQYF. Written as DNA, the CDR3 is TGTGCCAGCTCACCCAACCAGGGCGATACGCAGTATTTT.